This T cell receptor (beta chain) came from a study of T cells in Graves' hyperthyroidism and ophthalmopathy. This CDR3 is 15 amino acids long. V gave up 3 bases and J gave up 5 bases, with 15 bases separating them. From germline, CDR1 is KGHDR and CDR2 SFDVKD. Patients with uncontrolled infections, other autoimmune diseases, pregnancy or lactation were excluded. In making diagnoses, clinical symptoms, serum thyroxine and TRAb, thyroid ultrasound and orbital computed tomography were all used. Amplification yielded TCR beta CDR3 regions, with RNA transcripts as the source. The study used the HTBI primer set for a first-round RT-PCR of the TCR CDR3. TCRdb redid the calling of the multiplex PCR reads with MiXCR, one entry per CDR3 protein. Here the sample spans hundreds of thousands of distinct CDR3 sequences, about 15% being singletons. This clonotype was seen more than once but under ten times.

The sample was blood. The clonotype was recovered from a woman aged 55-70 years with Graves' ophthalmopathy. The rearrangement joins TRBV24-1 to TRBJ2-5, with D tentatively TRBD1 (6 bases). CDR3 amino acids: CATSDPQDSRETQYF. CDR3 coding DNA: TGTGCCACCAGTGATCCTCAGGACAGTCGGGAGACCCAGTACTTC.